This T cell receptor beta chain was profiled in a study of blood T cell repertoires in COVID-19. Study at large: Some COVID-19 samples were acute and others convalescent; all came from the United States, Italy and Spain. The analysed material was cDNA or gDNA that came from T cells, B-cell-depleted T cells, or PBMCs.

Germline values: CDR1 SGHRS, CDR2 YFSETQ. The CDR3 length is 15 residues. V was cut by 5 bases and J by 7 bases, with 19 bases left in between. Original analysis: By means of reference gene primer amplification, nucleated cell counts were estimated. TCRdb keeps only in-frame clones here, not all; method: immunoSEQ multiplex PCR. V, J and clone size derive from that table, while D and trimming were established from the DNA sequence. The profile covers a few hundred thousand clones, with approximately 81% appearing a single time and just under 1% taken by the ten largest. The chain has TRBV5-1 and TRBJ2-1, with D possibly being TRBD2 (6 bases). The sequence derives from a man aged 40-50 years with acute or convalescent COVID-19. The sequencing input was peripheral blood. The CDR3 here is CASSRIAEEANEQFF. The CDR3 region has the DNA TGCGCCAGCAGTCGAATAGCGGAGGAGGCGAATGAGCAGTTCTTC. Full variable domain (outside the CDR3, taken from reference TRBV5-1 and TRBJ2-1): KAGVTQTPRYLIKTRGQQVTLSCSPISGHRSVSWYQQTPGQGLQFLFEYFSETQRNKGNFPGRFSGRQFSNSRSEMNVSTLELGDSALYLCASSRIAEEANEQFFGPGTRLTVL.